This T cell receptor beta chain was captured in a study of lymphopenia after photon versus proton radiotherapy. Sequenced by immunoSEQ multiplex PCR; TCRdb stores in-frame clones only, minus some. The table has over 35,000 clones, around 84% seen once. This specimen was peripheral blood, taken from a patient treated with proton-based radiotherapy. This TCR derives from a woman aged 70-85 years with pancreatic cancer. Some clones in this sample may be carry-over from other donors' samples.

The CDR3 DNA follows: TGTGCCAGCAGCTTGAGGTTGTCAGGGAATGAAAAACTGTTTTTT. This encodes CASSLRLSGNEKLFF. This chain uses TRBV5-4 with TRBJ1-4, with TRBD1 as a possible D gene (5 bases). In germline, CDR1 is SGHNT, CDR2 YYREEE (reference sequence). This CDR3 comprises 15 residues. V lost 1 base and J lost 5, with 12 bases in between. Supplemented by reference TRBV5-4 and TRBJ1-4, the full variable domain reads ETGVTQSPTHLIKTRGQQVTLRCSSQSGHNTVSWYQQALGQGPQFIFQYYREEENGRGNFPPRFSGLQFPNYSSELNVNALELDDSALYLCASSLRLSGNEKLFFGSGTQLSVL.